A single sample gave rise to the 14 T cell receptor beta chains below, sequenced in a study of OX40 agonist ivuxolimab in advanced cancers. Generated by immunoSEQ multiplex PCR, the TCRdb table keeps only in-frame clones and is missing some. The sample has about 69,000 clones; about 90% are singletons. Sequenced material: CD4+ or CD8+ T cells sorted from blood, taken in a trial of the OX40 agonist ivuxolimab. The receptors come from an adult with an advanced solid tumor such as melanoma, head and neck, liver or kidney cancer.

The chain is built from TRBV5-1 and TRBJ1-2, with no clear D. There are 15 residues in the CDR3. In germline, CDR1 is SGHRS, CDR2 YFSETQ. Trimming took off 0 bases at V and 0 bases at J, with 9 bases between the two ends. The CDR3: CASSLVADTNYGYTF. The CDR3 nucleotides read TGCGCCAGCAGCTTGGTGGCAGATACTAACTATGGCTACACCTTC.

The chain carries TRBV6-5 and TRBJ1-2; maybe TRBD1 (5 bases). CDR1 and CDR2 from the germline V gene are MNHEY and SVGAGI. V gave up 3 bases and J gave up 2 bases, with 7 bases separating them. This CDR3 spans 13 amino acids. DNA of the CDR3: TGTGCCAGCAGTTATGCAGGGAACTATGGCTACACCTTC. Translated: CASSYAGNYGYTF.

V gene TRBV27 combines with J gene TRBJ1-1, with D unclear. The V gene lost 6 bases and the J gene lost 5 bases, with 19 bases spanning the gap. Germline CDR1 and CDR2: MNHEY and SMNVEV (reference sequence). The CDR3 sequence is 15 residues long. The CDR3 protein is CASSAWAGFGTEAFF. The CDR3 DNA is TGTGCCAGCAGCGCCTGGGCGGGGTTCGGGACTGAAGCTTTCTTT.

This chain uses TRBV10-1 with TRBJ2-1; 13 bases map to TRBD2. The CDR3 length is 16 residues. Germline CDR1 WNHNN, CDR2 SYGVQD (reference sequence). V trimming: 3 bases; J trimming: 6 bases; junction bases outside the gene matches: 5. In DNA form, the CDR3 reads TGCGCCAGCAGTGAACCGGGACTAGCGGGAATCAATGAGCAGTTCTTC. It codes for CASSEPGLAGINEQFF.

The chain couples TRBV28 to TRBJ2-7, with D unresolved. CDR3 size: 13 residues. The germline V and J ends were trimmed by 7 bases and 4 bases, with 14 bases remaining between them. Germline lookup yields CDR1 MDHEN and CDR2 SYDVKM. CDR3 protein: CASIGGVGYEQYF. In DNA form, the CDR3 reads TGTGCCAGCATAGGTGGGGTCGGATACGAGCAGTACTTC.

This sequence joins TRBV18 and TRBJ2-1, with 11 bases aligning to TRBD2. The V and J ends lost 3 bases and 6 bases, in that order; junction bases with no gene match: 4. The CDR3 loop spans 15 amino acids. Germline values: CDR1 KGHSH, CDR2 LQKENI. CDR3: CASSPLAGGINEQFF. DNA of the CDR3: TGTGCCAGCTCACCCCTAGCGGGAGGAATCAATGAGCAGTTCTTC.

This sequence joins TRBV10-3 and TRBJ2-7; the match to TRBD1 covers 9 bases. The CDR3 is made up of 15 amino acids. Germline V gene sequence: CDR1 ENHRY, CDR2 SYGVKD. The V and J ends lost 6 bases and 4 bases, in that order; junction bases with no gene match: 10. The CDR3 region is CAIRNTGTGLYEQYF. In DNA, the CDR3 is TGTGCCATCAGGAATACCGGGACAGGGCTATACGAGCAGTACTTC.

The J gene is TRBJ2-1, the V gene TRBV27; possibly TRBD2 for D (5 bases). The V gene lost 5 bases and the J gene lost 3 bases, with 14 bases spanning the gap. Germline CDR1 is MNHEY and CDR2 is SMNVEV (reference sequence). The CDR3 is 15 amino acids. CDR3 bases: TGTGCCAGCAGTCCCCTGTCACGGGACTACAATGAGCAGTTCTTC. Translated, it gives CASSPLSRDYNEQFF.

The rearrangement uses TRBV4-2 and TRBJ2-1; 8 nucleotides align to TRBD2. The CDR3 sequence is 15 residues long. V lost 4 bases, J lost 1 base, and 3 bases stayed unmatched. Germline V gene lookup returns CDR1 LGHNA and CDR2 YNFKEQ. CDR3 sequence: CASSPRLASYNEQFF. CDR3 in DNA: TGTGCCAGCAGCCCCCGACTAGCGTCCTACAATGAGCAGTTCTTC.

The chain employs TRBV7-8 and TRBJ2-7, with 8 bases identical to TRBD1. The CDR3 loop spans 13 amino acids. V was clipped by 5 bases and J by 6 bases; unmatched bases: 6. Germline values: CDR1 SGHVS, CDR2 FQNEAQ. CDR3 DNA sequence: TGTGCCAGCAGCCCGGACAGGGCTCGCGAGCAGTACTTC. Protein product: CASSPDRAREQYF.

V is TRBV11-2 and J is TRBJ2-1, with 8 positions matching TRBD2. From germline, CDR1 is SGHAT and CDR2 FQNNGV. The CDR3 consists of 18 residues. V trimming: 7 bases; J trimming: 0 bases; junction bases outside the gene matches: 14. The CDR3 bases are TGTGCCAGCACCAAACGACTAGCGCGTTCAAGCTCCTACAATGAGCAGTTCTTC. It translates to CASTKRLARSSSYNEQFF.

The V gene is TRBV2, the J gene TRBJ1-4; 10 nucleotides agree with TRBD1. The CDR3 has 14 residues. CDR1 is SNHLY and CDR2 is FYNNEI in the germline V gene. The J segment lost 8 bases and the V segment lost 6 bases, leaving 6 bases of the junction unmatched. The CDR3 region is CASRFDRGLEKLFF. DNA for the CDR3: TGTGCCAGCAGATTCGACAGGGGGCTGGAAAAACTGTTTTTT.

This sequence joins TRBV18 and TRBJ1-2; D is uncertain. The CDR3 contains 13 residues. From germline, CDR1 is KGHSH and CDR2 LQKENI. Trimming stripped 4 bases from V and 2 bases from J, with 8 bases between. CDR3 in amino acids: CASSLDTNYGYTF. DNA of the CDR3: TGTGCCAGCTCACTAGACACCAACTATGGCTACACCTTC.

The CDR3 DNA follows: TGCGCCAGCAGCTTGGGGACAGGGGCGATCTCCTACAATGAGCAGTTCTTC. It yields the protein CASSLGTGAISYNEQFF. The V gene is TRBV5-1, the J gene TRBJ2-1; 9 nucleotides agree with TRBD1. J was trimmed by 0 bases and V by 0 bases; bases with no gene match: 4. Germline-derived CDR1 and CDR2 are SGHRS and YFSETQ. The CDR3 extends over 17 amino acids.